This T cell receptor (beta chain) was recorded in a study of beta chain features in type 1 diabetes. General study points: People with Type 1 diabetes carried modestly yet significantly shorter TCRB CDR3s in all four CD4+ subsets.

This CDR3 is built from 15 residues. After removal of 2 bases from V and 6 bases from J, the junction contained 7 bases not matched to a gene. Germline assignment: CDR1 GTSNPN and CDR2 SVGIG (reference sequence). To note about this clone: The antigen remains unidentified.

The isolated RNA, all of it, was reverse transcribed, so expressed TCRB transcripts were what got sequenced. TCRdb's table, derived via immunoSEQ multiplex PCR, lists solely in-frame clones and lacks some. This sample carries 130,000 or so clones, approximately 9% of them seen once, and the ten largest clones take around 0.79%. This sequence originates from a man under 40 with type 1 diabetes. Sequenced material: central memory CD4+ T cells from blood. The chain is built from TRBV30 and TRBJ2-1; 10 bases are shared with TRBD1. In nucleotides, the CDR3 is TGTGCCTGGAGTTTCCAGACAGGGGGCTCCAATGAGCAGTTCTTC. As protein: CAWSFQTGGSNEQFF. Drawing the rest from reference TRBV30 and TRBJ2-1, the complete variable domain is SQTIHQWPATLVQPVGSPLSLECTVEGTSNPNLYWYRQAAGRGLQLLFYSVGIGQISSEVPQNLSASRPQDRQFILSSKKLLLSDSGFYLCAWSFQTGGSNEQFFGPGTRLTVL.